One and the same sample provided the 27 T cell receptor beta chains below, sequenced in a study of T-cell reconstitution after alpha-beta-depleted transplantation in children. It was with unique molecular identifiers that the TCRbeta library was prepared. TCRdb re-called the PCR reads with MiXCR, one entry per CDR3 protein. Among fewer than 700,000 distinct CDR3 sequences listed, 23% were seen once. The starting material was PBMCs, mostly from graft donor cells, obtained 360 days after TCRalphabeta/CD19-depleted stem cell transplant. The receptors come from a boy in the first two years of life who had a stem cell transplant for acute myeloid leukemia, so the T cells may come from the graft donor.

This chain uses TRBV29-1 with TRBJ2-3; D might be TRBD1 (6 bases). There are 13 residues in the CDR3. Germline CDR1 reads SQVTM; CDR2 reads ANQGSEA. Trimming removed 6 bases at V and 2 bases at J, with 12 bases between. The CDR3 protein is CSVPRDNTDTQYF. As DNA, the CDR3 is TGCAGCGTCCCCCGGGACAACACAGATACGCAGTATTTT.

The sample holds many counts of this clonotype. The V gene is TRBV29-1, the J gene TRBJ1-1; the D gene is possibly TRBD1 (5 bases). The CDR3 is made up of 14 amino acids. Trimming cost V 6 bases and J 3 bases, with 17 bases left between them. Germline V gene data show CDR1 as SQVTM and CDR2 as ANQGSEA. CDR3 in amino acids: CSVRTRGGDTEAFF. The CDR3 DNA reads as TGCAGCGTACGGACGAGGGGAGGGGACACTGAAGCTTTCTTT.

The chain uses TRBV28 and TRBJ2-7, with D perhaps TRBD2 (6 bases). The germline V gene has CDR1 MDHEN and CDR2 SYDVKM. Trimming left V 6 bases short and J 11 bases short, with 17 bases between. This CDR3 comprises 12 residues. In DNA, the CDR3 is TGTGCCAGCAGCCCCACGGGGGAGCCAAAGTACGTC. Its protein is CASSPTGEPKYV.

This clonotype was observed at least ten times. The chain recombines TRBV28 with TRBJ1-4; D uncertain. The V gene's germline CDR1 is MDHEN and CDR2 SYDVKM. Trimming left V 8 bases short and J 6 bases short, with 16 bases between. The CDR3 has 14 residues. The CDR3 nucleotides are TGTGCCAGCTTCACGCGAAGAAGGCATGAAAAACTGTTTTTT. This encodes CASFTRRRHEKLFF.

Ten or more counts support this clonotype. The V and J genes are TRBV24-1 and TRBJ1-5; possible D gene TRBD1, 5 bases. This CDR3 is built from 15 residues. Germline V gene data show CDR1 as KGHDR and CDR2 as SFDVKD. V shed 3 bases and J shed 6 bases, with 14 bases lying between them. This CDR3 is CATSDSRARSQPQHF. The CDR3 nucleotides are TGTGCCACCAGTGATAGCAGGGCGCGGAGTCAGCCCCAGCATTTT.

This clonotype appeared a few times. This chain uses TRBV6-5 with TRBJ2-7; 7 nucleotides match TRBD1. Germline V gives CDR1 MNHEY, CDR2 SVGAGI. V shed 2 bases and J 3 bases; nucleotides not matched to a gene: 7. The CDR3 runs to 15 residues. In DNA, the CDR3 is TGTGCCAGCAGTTACCCCTCTGGGGACAGCTACGAGCAGTACTTC. This gives the protein CASSYPSGDSYEQYF.

This clonotype was observed at least ten times. The rearrangement joins TRBV30 to TRBJ2-3; 10 bases fit TRBD2. The junction had 2 bases not matched to a gene; V was cut back by 3 bases and J by 2 bases. The length of the CDR3 is 14 residues. Looked up from germline, CDR1 is GTSNPN and CDR2 is SVGIG (reference sequence). CDR3 sequence: CAWRSGGATDTQYF. DNA of the CDR3: TGTGCCTGGAGGAGCGGGGGGGCCACAGATACGCAGTATTTT.

This clonotype was recorded at least ten times. This sequence joins TRBV7-2 and TRBJ1-1; D is perhaps TRBD1 (5 bases). The CDR3 totals 16 residues. The germline V gene has CDR1 SGHTA and CDR2 FQGNSA. Trimming took off 2 bases at V and 0 bases at J, with 13 bases between the two ends. The CDR3 bases are TGTGCCAGCAGCTTACTGGCAGGGCTCATGAACACTGAAGCTTTCTTT. It translates to CASSLLAGLMNTEAFF.

This clonotype was seen only a few times. This CDR3 is CSADYPGGEQFF. CDR3 coding DNA: TGCAGTGCTGACTACCCGGGAGGGGAGCAGTTCTTC. The chain is built from TRBV20-1 and TRBJ2-1; TRBD2 agrees at 8 bases. The CDR3 spans 12 residues. Germline CDR1 DFQATT, CDR2 SNEGSKA (reference sequence). The junction had 7 bases not matched to a gene; V was cut back by 5 bases and J by 10 bases.

This clonotype appeared a single time. The chain has TRBV7-8 and TRBJ2-1; 13 nucleotides line up with TRBD2. Germline V gene data show CDR1 as SGHVS and CDR2 as FQNEAQ. Trimming cost V 7 bases and J 6 bases; bases outside gene matches: 12. This CDR3 contains 17 residues. The CDR3 DNA follows: TGTGCCAGCATCATACGGGGACTAGCGGGGAGCTTCAATGAGCAGTTCTTC. Amino acid sequence: CASIIRGLAGSFNEQFF. The full variable domain, in which reference TRBV7-8 and TRBJ2-1 provide the parts outside the CDR3, is GAGVSQSPRYKVAKRGQDVALRCDPISGHVSLFWYQQALGQGPEFLTYFQNEAQLDKSGLPSDRFFAERPEGSVSTLKIQRTQQEDSAVYLCASIIRGLAGSFNEQFFGPGTRLTVL.

CDR3 nucleotide sequence: TGTGCCAGCAGCTTCGGGACAGGGTCAACTAATGAGCAGTTCTTC. It translates to CASSFGTGSTNEQFF. This rearrangement joins TRBV11-1 to TRBJ2-1; 9 bases map to TRBD1. Germline loops: CDR1 SGHAT, CDR2 FQDESV (reference sequence). The CDR3 is 15 amino acids. The ends lost 3 bases at V and 7 bases at J; junction bases unmatched: 7.

The rearrangement links TRBV6-5 to TRBJ2-7, with D perhaps matching TRBD1 (5 bases). CDR3 length equals 14 residues. The V end was cut by 2 bases, the J end by 2 bases, with 10 bases between. The germline V gene encodes CDR1 MNHEY and CDR2 SVGAGI. CDR3 sequence: CASSYSDSPYEQYV. CDR3 DNA: TGTGCCAGCAGTTACAGCGACAGCCCCTACGAGCAGTACGTC.

About this clonotype: At one boundary the junction diverges from the germline segment, which might be a read error. The chain links TRBV29-1 to TRBJ2-7; D gene unclear. Germline-derived CDR1 and CDR2 are SQVTM and ANQGSEA. This CDR3 comprises 13 residues. The CDR3 DNA follows: TGCAGCGTTGAGCGAGGTCTCTCCCACGAGCAGTACTTC. Amino acids: CSVERGLSHEQYF.

Only a few counts were recorded for this clonotype. V gene TRBV20-1 combines with J gene TRBJ1-2, with unresolved D. The germline gives CDR1 DFQATT, CDR2 SNEGSKA (reference sequence). Trimming pared 0 bases from V and 4 bases from J, leaving 9 bases between. The CDR3 consists of 13 residues. The CDR3 DNA is TGCAGTGCTAGAGACCCACTAGTCTATGGCTACACCTTC. Encoded protein: CSARDPLVYGYTF.

The chain joins TRBV29-1 to TRBJ1-1; TRBD1 aligns across 7 bases. Trimming cost V 3 bases and J 0 bases; bases outside gene matches: 4. Germline V gene data show CDR1 as SQVTM and CDR2 as ANQGSEA. The length of the CDR3 is 14 residues. CDR3 amino acids: CSVDSTGLNTEAFF. The DNA for the CDR3 is TGCAGCGTTGATTCGACAGGGTTGAACACTGAAGCTTTCTTT.

This clonotype came up a few times. Here the CDR3 DNA reads TGCAGCGTTGCACCCCGCCTAACGGTTCTGAATGAGCAGTTCTTC. It encodes CSVAPRLTVLNEQFF. This rearrangement joins TRBV29-1 to TRBJ2-1; D is unclear. The V gene lost 4 bases and the J gene lost 7 bases, with 20 bases spanning the gap. The CDR3 is 15 amino acids. Germline CDR1 and CDR2: SQVTM and ANQGSEA.

Only a few counts were recorded for this clonotype. The J gene is TRBJ1-5, the V gene TRBV12-3 or TRBV12-4; D is uncertain. The germline V and J ends were trimmed by 6 bases and 4 bases, with 10 bases remaining between them. CDR3 length: 13 residues. In DNA, the CDR3 is TGTGCCAGCAGCCCCACATTAAATCAGCCCCAGCATTTT. This gives the protein CASSPTLNQPQHF.

This clonotype was seen repeatedly, ten times or more. The chain carries TRBV12-3 or TRBV12-4 and TRBJ1-5, with TRBD1 matching 9 bases. CDR3 length: 14 residues. V lost 5 bases to trimming and J lost 2 bases; unmatched junction nucleotides: 1. DNA of the CDR3: TGTGCCAGCAGTCGGACAGGGGGCAATCAGCCCCAGCATTTT. The encoded protein is CASSRTGGNQPQHF.

The chain couples TRBV12-3 or TRBV12-4 to TRBJ2-1, with TRBD2 matching 10 bases. V was clipped by 6 bases and J by 10 bases; unmatched bases: 15. This CDR3 is built from 16 residues. In nucleotides, the CDR3 is TGTGCCAGCAGGCCCCTTGGAGCGGGGGGGCGCGGGGAGCAGTTCTTC. Amino acids: CASRPLGAGGRGEQFF.

This clonotype has only a few counts. This chain joins TRBV19 and TRBJ2-3, with D perhaps matching TRBD2 (7 bases). Germline CDR1 and CDR2: LNHDA and SQIVND (reference sequence). CDR3 length equals 17 residues. V was shortened by 1 base and J by 2 bases, with 16 bases between the two germline ends. The CDR3 loop is CASSIAQRGATTDTQYF. In DNA form, the CDR3 reads TGTGCCAGTAGTATAGCGCAACGGGGGGCCACCACAGATACGCAGTATTTT.

The sample holds a few counts of this clonotype. V usage is TRBV6-5 and J usage is TRBJ1-2; 7 bases agree with TRBD1. Germline V lookup: CDR1 MNHEY, CDR2 SVGAGI. The CDR3 has 15 residues. The ends lost 1 base at V and 2 bases at J; junction bases unmatched: 4. The CDR3 DNA is TGTGCCAGCAGTTACTTGGGGACAGCCAACTATGGCTACACCTTC. This codes for CASSYLGTANYGYTF.

This clonotype appeared many times. The chain combines TRBV29-1 with TRBJ2-1; D not resolved. Deletions cut 3 bases from V and 4 bases from J, with 4 bases between. CDR3 length equals 11 residues. CDR1 and CDR2 from the germline V gene are SQVTM and ANQGSEA. The CDR3 DNA is TGCAGCGTTGAGCAATACAATGAGCAGTTCTTC. It codes for CSVEQYNEQFF.

V gene TRBV7-8 combines with J gene TRBJ2-1; D unresolved. The CDR3 length is 16 residues. Germline lookup yields CDR1 SGHVS and CDR2 FQNEAQ. V lost 4 bases and J lost 10, with 23 bases in between. The CDR3 nucleotides are TGTGCCAGCAGCTACATGAGCTCCCCCCTGGACGACGAGCAGTTCTTC. Translating gives CASSYMSSPLDDEQFF.

There are a few counts of this clonotype. The chain is built from TRBV6-5 and TRBJ2-7; perhaps TRBD1 as D (5 bases). The CDR3 runs 13 residues. V lost 3 bases and J lost 3, with 9 bases in between. From germline, CDR1 is MNHEY and CDR2 SVGAGI. CDR3 region: CASSYSQGYEQYV. In DNA form, the CDR3 reads TGTGCCAGCAGTTATTCCCAGGGCTACGAGCAGTACGTC.

This clonotype was detected ten times or more. The gene calls are TRBV10-2 and TRBJ1-2; 8 bases agree with TRBD1. CDR3 length: 17 amino acids. The J segment lost 2 bases and the V segment lost 2 bases, leaving 10 bases of the junction unmatched. The germline gives CDR1 WSHSY, CDR2 SAAADI. CDR3 loop: CASSEGAGGYLNYGYTF. CDR3 nucleotide sequence: TGCGCCAGCAGTGAGGGCGCAGGGGGCTACTTGAACTATGGCTACACCTTC.

In DNA, the CDR3 is TGCAGCGTCGCGGGACCGATGAACACTGAAGCTTTCTTT. Translating gives CSVAGPMNTEAFF. The V call is TRBV29-1, the J call TRBJ1-1; TRBD1 might be the D (5 bases). CDR3 length: 13 residues. CDR1 is SQVTM, CDR2 ANQGSEA, per germline. The V and J ends lost 6 bases and 0 bases respectively, with 11 bases between them.

In its sample, this clonotype was seen many times. The chain joins TRBV7-2 to TRBJ2-7, with TRBD2 matching over 9 bases. Trimming at V came to 1 base and at J to 7 bases, leaving 5 bases not matched to a gene. The V gene's germline CDR1 is SGHTA and CDR2 FQGNSA. The CDR3 has 14 residues. The CDR3 DNA follows: TGTGCCAGCAGCTTAGAGGCGGGGGGGTTTGAGCAGTACTTC. It is translated as CASSLEAGGFEQYF.